The 17 T cell receptor beta chains below were found in one sample sequenced in a study of cytomegalovirus exposure and HLA in healthy donors. The table came from immunoSEQ multiplex PCR; TCRdb's copy has only in-frame clones and leaves some out. The table has some 130,000 clones, about nine tenths seen once. The sample taken for sequencing was PBMCs. The receptor set was obtained from a man in his late teens or twenties in good health and CMV-seronegative.

The chain couples TRBV2 to TRBJ1-5; the match to TRBD1 covers 7 bases. The germline gives CDR1 SNHLY, CDR2 FYNNEI. Losses at the gene ends were 5 bases for V and 7 bases for J; bases not matched to a gene: 8. This CDR3 region has 14 residues. Here the CDR3 DNA reads TGTGCCAGCAGTCAAGATCAGGGGGGCCAGCCCCAGCATTTT. Its protein product is CASSQDQGGQPQHF.

The rearrangement uses TRBV27 and TRBJ2-2, with 9 bases identical to TRBD1. Trimming at V came to 8 bases and at J to 3 bases, leaving 1 base not matched to a gene. CDR1 is MNHEY, CDR2 SMNVEV, per germline (reference sequence). The CDR3 runs 13 residues. For the CDR3, the DNA is TGTGCCAGCGGGACAGGGTACACCGGGGAGCTGTTTTTT. It translates to CASGTGYTGELFF.

V and J are TRBV25-1 and TRBJ2-7; D may be TRBD1 (6 bases). Germline-derived CDR1 and CDR2 are MGHDK and SYGVNS. The CDR3 contains 14 residues. Trimming took off 5 bases at V and 7 bases at J, with 18 bases between the two ends. CDR3 DNA sequence: TGTGCCAGCAGTCTACCCCAGGGGTCGGGAGAGCAGTACTTC. This translates into CASSLPQGSGEQYF.

The rearrangement uses TRBV27 and TRBJ2-7, with D perhaps matching TRBD1 (5 bases). The V end lost 3 bases, the J end lost 2 bases, and 11 bases lay between the germline ends. Germline lookup yields CDR1 MNHEY and CDR2 SMNVEV (reference sequence). The CDR3 consists of 14 residues. In DNA, the CDR3 is TGTGCCAGCAGTTTTGTGGACAAGCCCTACGAGCAGTACTTC. This codes for CASSFVDKPYEQYF.

V gene TRBV5-8 combines with J gene TRBJ2-1; 9 nucleotides align to TRBD2. The CDR3 length is 16 residues. V was clipped by 4 bases and J by 4 bases; unmatched bases: 9. Germline CDR1 SGHTS, CDR2 YDEGEE. The CDR3 reads CASSPILAGPYNEQFF. CDR3 sequence (DNA): TGTGCCAGCAGCCCCATCCTAGCGGGACCTTACAATGAGCAGTTCTTC.

This rearrangement joins TRBV6-5 to TRBJ1-2; tentative D call: TRBD1 (6 bases). Germline-derived CDR1 and CDR2 are MNHEY and SVGAGI. CDR3 length equals 16 residues. With 2 bases removed from V and 3 bases from J, the gap between germline ends came to 16 bases. CDR3 in DNA: TGTGCCAGCAGTTACGCAAACTCAGGGGCGTACTATGGCTACACCTTC. Its translation is CASSYANSGAYYGYTF.

This clone was detected only once. The J gene is TRBJ1-1, the V gene TRBV27, with 9 nucleotides matching TRBD1. Germline-derived CDR1 and CDR2 are MNHEY and SMNVEV (reference sequence). With 5 bases clipped from V and 2 bases from J, the junction kept 12 bases outside the gene matches. The CDR3 extends over 17 amino acids. Here the CDR3 DNA reads TGTGCCAGCAGTCCCGCCGGACAGGGGAGCGGAAACACTGAAGCTTTCTTT. Its protein product is CASSPAGQGSGNTEAFF.

The gene calls are TRBV9 and TRBJ2-7; tentatively, D is TRBD1 (6 bases). V gave up 4 bases and J gave up 6 bases, with 14 bases separating them. The CDR3 has 13 residues. Germline V gives CDR1 SGDLS, CDR2 YYNGEE. The chain's CDR3 is CASSLEGVSEQYF. The CDR3 DNA is TGTGCCAGCAGCCTAGAGGGGGTTAGCGAGCAGTACTTC. Drawing the rest from reference TRBV9 and TRBJ2-7, the complete variable domain is DSGVTQTPKHLITATGQRVTLRCSPRSGDLSVYWYQQSLDQGLQFLIQYYNGEERAKGNILERFSAQQFPDLHSELNLSSLELGDSALYFCASSLEGVSEQYFGPGTRLTVT.

The chain is built from TRBV7-9 and TRBJ2-7; maybe TRBD1 (6 bases). The CDR3 contains 12 residues. The V end was cut by 2 bases, the J end by 6 bases, with 8 bases between. Looked up from germline, CDR1 is SEHNR and CDR2 is FQNEAQ (reference sequence). DNA of the CDR3: TGTGCCAGCAGCTTATTAGGGGGCGAGCAGTACTTC. Protein sequence: CASSLLGGEQYF.

The V call is TRBV27, the J call TRBJ1-1; possible D gene TRBD1, 5 bases. Germline lookup yields CDR1 MNHEY and CDR2 SMNVEV (reference sequence). V was shortened by 5 bases and J by 5 bases, with 30 bases between the two germline ends. The CDR3 is 19 residues long. CDR3 residues: CASSTPSILAGLGGTEAFF. CDR3 DNA: TGTGCCAGCAGTACCCCCTCTATTTTGGCAGGGTTGGGGGGGACTGAAGCTTTCTTT.

The chain employs TRBV4-1 and TRBJ2-7; D remains unclear. V lost 4 bases to trimming and J lost 2 bases, with 18 bases between them. The CDR3 extends over 16 amino acids. Germline V CDR1 and CDR2: MGHRA, YSYEKL. Here the CDR3 reads CASSRASDTPAYEQYF. For the CDR3, the DNA is TGCGCCAGCAGCCGAGCCTCAGACACCCCAGCCTACGAGCAGTACTTC.

This clone was seen a handful of times. The rearrangement links TRBV10-1 to TRBJ2-7, with 7 bases identical to TRBD1. V was clipped by 6 bases and J by 2 bases; unmatched bases: 7. The CDR3 is made up of 14 amino acids. The germline gives CDR1 WNHNN, CDR2 SYGVQD (reference sequence). The CDR3, as DNA: TGCGCCAGCAGCGCATACAGGGGAGCCTACGAGCAGTACTTC. Translation gives CASSAYRGAYEQYF.

The chain couples TRBV6-1 to TRBJ2-1; 9 positions match TRBD1. Trimming removed 10 bases from V and 3 bases from J; junction bases left unmatched: 10. Germline V gives CDR1 MNHNS, CDR2 SASEGT. The CDR3 covers 15 residues. The CDR3: CATTLGQGDYNEQFF. The DNA of the CDR3 is TGTGCCACAACATTGGGACAGGGCGACTACAATGAGCAGTTCTTC.

The V and J genes are TRBV7-2 and TRBJ2-7, with D possibly matching TRBD1 (5 bases). The germline V and J ends were trimmed by 3 bases and 3 bases, with 6 bases remaining between them. The CDR3 extends over 12 amino acids. Germline V gene sequence: CDR1 SGHTA, CDR2 FQGNSA. The CDR3: CASSFDSYEQYF. Here the CDR3 DNA reads TGTGCCAGCAGCTTCGACAGCTACGAGCAGTACTTC.

J is TRBJ2-7 and V is TRBV11-2; 9 bases are a match to TRBD2. J lost 1 base, V lost 5 bases, and 6 bases had no gene match. Germline values: CDR1 SGHAT, CDR2 FQNNGV. This CDR3 spans 15 amino acids. The CDR3 region is CASSLAGLASYEQYF. In DNA, the CDR3 is TGTGCCAGCAGCCTAGCGGGACTAGCATCCTACGAGCAGTACTTC.

V is TRBV5-5 and J is TRBJ2-7, with a possible D match to TRBD1 (5 bases). V was trimmed by 0 bases and J by 0 bases, leaving 19 bases between them. In germline, CDR1 is SGHKS, CDR2 YYEKEE (reference sequence). The CDR3 length is 18 residues. CDR3 nucleotide sequence: TGTGCCAGCAGCTTGGCCCCCAAGGGGCAGCCCAGCTCCTACGAGCAGTACTTC. Its protein is CASSLAPKGQPSSYEQYF.

This clone was seen only once. The J gene is TRBJ2-5, the V gene TRBV5-1, with 7 bases matching TRBD2. From germline, CDR1 is SGHRS and CDR2 YFSETQ. There are 14 residues in the CDR3. V shed 0 bases and J 3 bases; nucleotides not matched to a gene: 2. The CDR3 DNA reads as TGCGCCAGCAGCTTGGCGGGAGGTAAAGAGACCCAGTACTTC. Encoded protein: CASSLAGGKETQYF.